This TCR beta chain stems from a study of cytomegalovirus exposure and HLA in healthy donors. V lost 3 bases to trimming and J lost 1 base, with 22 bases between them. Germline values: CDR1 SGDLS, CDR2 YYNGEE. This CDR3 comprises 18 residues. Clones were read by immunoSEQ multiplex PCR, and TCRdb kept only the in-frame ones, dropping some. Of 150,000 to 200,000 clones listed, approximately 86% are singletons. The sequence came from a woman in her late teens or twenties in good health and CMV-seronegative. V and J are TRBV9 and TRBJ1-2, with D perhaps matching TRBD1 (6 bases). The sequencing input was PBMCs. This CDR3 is CASSDPTLDRQDNYGYTF. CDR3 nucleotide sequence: TGTGCCAGCAGCGACCCCACCCTCGACAGGCAGGATAACTATGGCTACACCTTC.